The sequence of this TCR beta chain was determined in a study of cytomegalovirus exposure and HLA in healthy donors. Study results and limitations: Cytomegalovirus-associated status was assigned to approximately 160 TCR beta chains. Earlier findings revealed that most TCR beta V segments proved productive either about 87% or about 30% of the time. Later analysis indicated greater clonal expansion among HLA-associated TCR beta chains than among equally common other chains. Accurate predictions that matched the HLA-A and HLA-B alleles of most subjects were reportedly made from TCR beta sequences.

Regarding this clone: As yet, its antigen is unknown.

The PCR ran on 60 Vbeta and 13 Jbeta primers. This table comes from immunoSEQ multiplex PCR, and its TCRdb copy is limited to in-frame clones, with some not included. The sample lists 57,000 or so clones, approximately 72% occurring once. The CDR3 is 14 residues long. V lost 5 bases and J lost 3, with 11 bases in between. Germline lookup yields CDR1 SGHTA and CDR2 FQGNSA. The sequenced sample was PBMCs. This chain uses TRBV7-2 with TRBJ1-5; D remains unclear. This receptor was identified in a man aged 45-60 years in good health and CMV-seropositive. Here the CDR3 reads CASSPQQHNQPQHF. The CDR3 DNA follows: TGTGCCAGCAGCCCACAACAACACAATCAGCCCCAGCATTTT. The full variable domain, with the rest looked up from reference TRBV7-2 and TRBJ1-5, is GAGVSQSPSNKVTEKGKDVELRCDPISGHTALYWYRQSLGQGLEFLIYFQGNSAPDKSGLPSDRFSAERTGGSVSTLTIQRTQQEDSAVYLCASSPQQHNQPQHFGDGTRLSIL.